The clone carrying this T cell receptor beta chain has a handful of counts. Antigen unknown. In TCRdb, the 5' RACE reads were re-called with MiXCR into one record per CDR3 protein. Here the sample spans approximately 890,000 distinct CDR3 sequences, roughly an eighth being singletons. This specimen belongs to a study of identical twins. Study results and limitations: Low generation-probability sequences were in excess among twin-shared out-of-frame alpha sequences. Insertions were fewer in abundant cord blood beta clonotypes, whereas memory repertoires showed none of this pattern. Models underestimated TCR alpha sharing (out-of-frame) in monozygotic twins. There is a chance that invariant MAIT and iNKT cells partially muddied zero-insertion analyses.

Trimming pared 3 bases from V and 1 base from J, leaving 18 bases between. The CDR3 runs to 16 residues. Germline loops: CDR1 DFQATT, CDR2 SNEGSKA (reference sequence). This sample also belongs to another study, concerning yellow fever vaccine responses in identical twins.

The specimen was PBMCs. This sequence joins TRBV20-1 and TRBJ1-1, with TRBD1 as a possible D gene (6 bases). This TCR derives from a woman under 30 in good health. The DNA for the CDR3 is TGCAGTGCTAGCCGTGGACAGTCATTTTCGAACACTGAAGCTTTCTTT. The encoded protein is CSASRGQSFSNTEAFF.